A single sample gave rise to the 11 T cell receptor beta chains below, sequenced in a study of T cells in Graves' hyperthyroidism and ophthalmopathy. Amplified regions were TCR beta CDR3 sequences from RNA transcripts. TCR CDR3 regions were first amplified by RT-PCR with HTBI primers. One entry per CDR3 protein, called by TCRdb with MiXCR from the multiplex PCR reads. The data contain about 420,000 distinct CDR3 sequences, 15% to 18% of them seen just once; the ten biggest clones take up roughly an eighth. Sequenced: blood. The receptor set was obtained from a young woman with Graves' hyperthyroidism.

V and J are TRBV5-1 and TRBJ1-2; 9 bases line up with TRBD1. This CDR3 is 12 amino acids long. Germline V gene lookup returns CDR1 SGHRS and CDR2 YFSETQ. V lost 4 bases to trimming and J lost 8 bases; unmatched junction nucleotides: 3. CDR3: CASSGDREGYTF. Written as DNA, the CDR3 is TGCGCCAGCAGCGGGGACAGGGAGGGCTACACCTTC.

The CDR3 reads CASSAPGVVYGYTF. In nucleotides, the CDR3 is TGTGCCAGCAGCGCCCCCGGGGTAGTCTATGGCTACACCTTC. The gene calls are TRBV5-8 and TRBJ1-2; D not certain. The CDR3 sequence is 14 residues long. Trimming shortened V by 4 bases and J by 4 bases, and 14 bases separated the two germline ends. Germline V gives CDR1 SGHTS, CDR2 YDEGEE. The entire variable domain, with the rest obtained from reference TRBV5-8 and TRBJ1-2, is as follows: EAGVTQSPTHLIKTRGQQATLRCSPISGHTSVYWYQQALGLGLQFLLWYDEGEERNRGNFPPRFSGRQFPNYSSELNVNALELEDSALYLCASSAPGVVYGYTFGSGTRLTVV.

This clonotype has a handful of counts. The chain joins TRBV6-2 or TRBV6-3 to TRBJ1-1; D not resolved. The CDR3 covers 14 residues. Per germline, CDR1 MNHEY and CDR2 SVGEGT. V shed 4 bases and J shed 1 base, with 10 bases lying between them. The CDR3 here is CASSLSEENTEAFF. In DNA form, the CDR3 reads TGTGCCAGCAGTTTGAGTGAGGAGAACACTGAAGCTTTCTTT.

This clonotype has ten or more counts. The chain carries TRBV2 and TRBJ2-7; possibly TRBD1 or TRBD2 for D (5 bases each). CDR1 is SNHLY and CDR2 is FYNNEI in the germline V gene. The CDR3 length is 20 residues. Trimming removed 0 bases at V and 0 bases at J, with 24 bases between. CDR3 amino acids: CASSEALEGPRVPDSYEQYF. DNA for the CDR3: TGTGCCAGCAGTGAAGCGCTTGAGGGACCTCGTGTTCCGGACTCCTACGAGCAGTACTTC.

Of note for this clonotype: This may stem from a read error, because a much larger clone lies one nucleotide away. The chain employs TRBV27 and TRBJ2-5, with 10 bases fitting TRBD2. There are 14 residues in the CDR3. The germline gives CDR1 MNHEY, CDR2 SMNVEV (reference sequence). CDR3 bases: TGTGCCAGCGCACCGGGACTAGCGCAAGAGACCCAGCACTTC. Protein: CASAPGLAQETQHF.

This clonotype was detected ten times or more. J is TRBJ2-1 and V is TRBV27; possibly TRBD2 for D (5 bases). V lost 5 bases and J lost 8, with 13 bases in between. The CDR3 consists of 13 residues. The germline V gene encodes CDR1 MNHEY and CDR2 SMNVEV (reference sequence). The CDR3 region is CASSVASLDEQFF. CDR3 coding DNA: TGTGCCAGCAGTGTAGCGTCCCTGGATGAGCAGTTCTTC.

In regard to this clonotype: A read error may produce the germline difference seen at one junction end. The V call is TRBV5-1, the J call TRBJ2-1; unclear D gene. This CDR3 spans 13 amino acids. CDR1 is SGHRS, CDR2 YFSETQ, per germline. The CDR3 is CASSLDSDNEQFF. Written as DNA, the CDR3 is TGCGCCAGCAGCTTGGACTCCGACAATGAGCAGTTCTTC. The full variable domain, with the rest looked up from reference TRBV5-1 and TRBJ2-1, is KAGVTQTPRYLIKTRGQQVTLSCSPISGHRSVSWYQQTPGQGLQFLFEYFSETQRNKGNFPGRFSGRQFSNSRSEMNVSTLELGDSALYLCASSLDSDNEQFFGPGTRLTVL.

This clonotype was counted many times. The J gene is TRBJ2-1, the V gene TRBV24-1; 10 bases match TRBD1. Germline V gene lookup returns CDR1 KGHDR and CDR2 SFDVKD. The length of the CDR3 is 18 residues. V lost 3 bases and J lost 8; bases outside the gene matches: 15. CDR3 sequence: CATSDHGQGGNQEDEQFF. CDR3 DNA: TGTGCCACCAGTGATCACGGACAGGGGGGCAATCAAGAAGATGAGCAGTTCTTC.

This clonotype was counted many times. The chain combines TRBV7-9 with TRBJ1-5; a possible D gene is TRBD1 (5 bases). This CDR3 is 13 amino acids long. V lost 5 bases and J 7 bases, leaving 12 bases between the germline ends. The germline V gene has CDR1 SEHNR and CDR2 FQNEAQ (reference sequence). CDR3 residues: CASSTTGGQPQHF. DNA of the CDR3: TGTGCCAGCAGCACCACGGGGGGACAGCCCCAGCATTTT.

This clonotype was counted only a few times. The CDR3 DNA follows: TGTGCCAGCAGGCTCCGGGGGACATACTACGAGCAGTACTTC. This sequence encodes CASRLRGTYYEQYF. The V and J genes are TRBV27 and TRBJ2-7; D tentatively reads TRBD1 or TRBD2 (6 bases each). The ends were cut back, 6 bases at V and 3 bases at J, with 15 bases in the middle. CDR1 is MNHEY, CDR2 SMNVEV, per germline (reference sequence). The CDR3 runs to 14 residues.

The sample holds a few counts of this clonotype. The rearrangement joins TRBV14 to TRBJ1-1, with a weak D call TRBD1 (5 bases). This CDR3 comprises 14 residues. CDR1 SGHDN and CDR2 FVKESK come from the germline V gene. V lost 4 bases and J 7 bases, leaving 16 bases between the germline ends. CDR3 loop: CASSLTRAPIEAFF. The CDR3 region has the DNA TGTGCCAGCAGCCTCACCAGGGCCCCCATTGAAGCTTTCTTT.